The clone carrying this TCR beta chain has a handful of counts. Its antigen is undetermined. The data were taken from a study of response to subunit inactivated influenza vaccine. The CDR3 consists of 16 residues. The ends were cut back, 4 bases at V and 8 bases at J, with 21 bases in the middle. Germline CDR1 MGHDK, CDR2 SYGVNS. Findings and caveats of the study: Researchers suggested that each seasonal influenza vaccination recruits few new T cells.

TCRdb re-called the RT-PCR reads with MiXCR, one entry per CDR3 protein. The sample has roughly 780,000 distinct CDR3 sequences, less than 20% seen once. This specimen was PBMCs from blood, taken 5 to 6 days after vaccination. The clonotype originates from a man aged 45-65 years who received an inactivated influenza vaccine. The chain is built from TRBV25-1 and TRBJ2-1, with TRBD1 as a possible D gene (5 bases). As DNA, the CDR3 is TGTGCCAGCAGTGCCGGTTCAGGGCTTCCCGTGTATGAGCAGTTCTTC. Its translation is CASSAGSGLPVYEQFF.